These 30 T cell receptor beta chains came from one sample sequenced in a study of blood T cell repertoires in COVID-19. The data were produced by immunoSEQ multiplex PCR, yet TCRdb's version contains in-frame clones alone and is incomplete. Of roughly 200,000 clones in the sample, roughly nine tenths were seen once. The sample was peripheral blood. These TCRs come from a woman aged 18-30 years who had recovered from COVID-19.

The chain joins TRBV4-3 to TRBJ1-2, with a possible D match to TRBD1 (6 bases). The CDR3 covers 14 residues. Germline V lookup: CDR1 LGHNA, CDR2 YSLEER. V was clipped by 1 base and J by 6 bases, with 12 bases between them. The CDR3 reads CASSQVTGWDGYTF. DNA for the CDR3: TGCGCCAGCAGCCAAGTTACAGGGTGGGATGGCTACACCTTC.

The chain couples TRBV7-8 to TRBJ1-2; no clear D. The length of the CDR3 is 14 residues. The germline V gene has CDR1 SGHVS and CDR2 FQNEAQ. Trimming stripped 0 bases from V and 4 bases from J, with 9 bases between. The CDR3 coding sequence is TGTGCCAGCAGCTTAGCTCCGGGGAGCTATGGCTACACCTTC. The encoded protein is CASSLAPGSYGYTF.

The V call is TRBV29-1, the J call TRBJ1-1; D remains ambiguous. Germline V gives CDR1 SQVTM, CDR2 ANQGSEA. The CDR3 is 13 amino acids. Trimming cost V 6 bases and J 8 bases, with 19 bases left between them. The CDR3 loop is CSVSGVLNREAFF. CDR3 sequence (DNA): TGCAGCGTATCCGGGGTATTAAATAGGGAAGCTTTCTTT. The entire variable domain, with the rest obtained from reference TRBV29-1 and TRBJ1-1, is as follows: SAVISQKPSRDICQRGTSLTIQCQVDSQVTMMFWYRQQPGQSLTLIATANQGSEATYESGFVIDKFPISRPNLTFSTLTVSNMSPEDSSIYLCSVSGVLNREAFFGQGTRLTVV.

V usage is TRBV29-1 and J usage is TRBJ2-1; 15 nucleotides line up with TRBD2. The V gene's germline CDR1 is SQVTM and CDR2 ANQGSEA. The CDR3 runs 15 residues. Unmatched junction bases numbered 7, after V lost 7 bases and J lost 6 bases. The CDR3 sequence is CSAGLAGGPGNEQFF. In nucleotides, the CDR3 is TGCAGCGCCGGACTAGCGGGAGGGCCAGGCAATGAGCAGTTCTTC.

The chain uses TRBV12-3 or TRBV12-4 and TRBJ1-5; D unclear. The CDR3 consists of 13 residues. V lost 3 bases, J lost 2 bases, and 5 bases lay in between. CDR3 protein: CASSFSGNQPQHF. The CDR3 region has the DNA TGTGCCAGCAGTTTTTCGGGCAATCAGCCCCAGCATTTT.

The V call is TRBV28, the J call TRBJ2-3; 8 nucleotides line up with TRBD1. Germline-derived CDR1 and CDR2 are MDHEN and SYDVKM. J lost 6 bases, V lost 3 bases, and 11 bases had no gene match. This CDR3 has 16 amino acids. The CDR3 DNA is TGTGCCAGCAGTTTGATTAGGGGCAGGGGGCCTGATACGCAGTATTTT. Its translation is CASSLIRGRGPDTQYF. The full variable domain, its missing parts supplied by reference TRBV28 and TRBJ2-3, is DVKVTQSSRYLVKRTGEKVFLECVQDMDHENMFWYRQDPGLGLRLIYFSYDVKMKEKGDIPEGYSVSREKKERFSLILESASTNQTSMYLCASSLIRGRGPDTQYFGPGTRLTVL.

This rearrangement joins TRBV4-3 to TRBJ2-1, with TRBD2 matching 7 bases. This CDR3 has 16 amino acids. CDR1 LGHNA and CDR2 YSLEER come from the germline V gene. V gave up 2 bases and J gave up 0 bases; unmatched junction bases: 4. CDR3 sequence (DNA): TGCGCCAGCAGCCAAATAGCGGGCAGCTCCTACAATGAGCAGTTCTTC. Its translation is CASSQIAGSSYNEQFF.

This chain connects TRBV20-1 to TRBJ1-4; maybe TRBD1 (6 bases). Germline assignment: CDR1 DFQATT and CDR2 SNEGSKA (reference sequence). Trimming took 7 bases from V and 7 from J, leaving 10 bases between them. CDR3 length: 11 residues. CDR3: CSGQGLEKLFF. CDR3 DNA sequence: TGCAGTGGTCAGGGGCTTGAAAAACTGTTTTTT.

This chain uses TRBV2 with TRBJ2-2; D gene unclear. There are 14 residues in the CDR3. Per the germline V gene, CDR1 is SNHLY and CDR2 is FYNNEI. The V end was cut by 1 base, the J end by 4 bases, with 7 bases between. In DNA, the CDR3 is TGTGCCAGCAGTGAAGTTCAGGTCACCGGGGAGCTGTTTTTT. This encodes CASSEVQVTGELFF. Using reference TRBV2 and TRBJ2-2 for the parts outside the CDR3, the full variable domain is EPEVTQTPSHQVTQMGQEVILRCVPISNHLYFYWYRQILGQKVEFLVSFYNNEISEKSEIFDDQFSVERPDGSNFTLKIRSTKLEDSAMYFCASSEVQVTGELFFGEGSRLTVL.

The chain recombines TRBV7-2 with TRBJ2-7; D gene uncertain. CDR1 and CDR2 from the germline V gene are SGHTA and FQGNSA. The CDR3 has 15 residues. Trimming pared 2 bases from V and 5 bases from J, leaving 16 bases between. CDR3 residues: CASSLMAEPPNEQYF. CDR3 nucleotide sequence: TGTGCCAGCAGCTTAATGGCGGAACCCCCAAACGAGCAGTACTTC.

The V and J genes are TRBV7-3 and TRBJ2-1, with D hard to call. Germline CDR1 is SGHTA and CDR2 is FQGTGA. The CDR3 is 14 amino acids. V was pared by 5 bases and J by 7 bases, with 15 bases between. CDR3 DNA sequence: TGTGCCAGCAGCACAACCCCCTGGCTGAATGAGCAGTTCTTC. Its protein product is CASSTTPWLNEQFF.

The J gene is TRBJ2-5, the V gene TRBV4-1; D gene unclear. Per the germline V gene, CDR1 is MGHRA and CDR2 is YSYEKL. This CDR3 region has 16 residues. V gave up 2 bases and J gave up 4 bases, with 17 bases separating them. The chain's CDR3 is CASSQLPTATSETQYF. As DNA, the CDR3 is TGCGCCAGCAGCCAACTCCCCACAGCTACTTCAGAGACCCAGTACTTC.

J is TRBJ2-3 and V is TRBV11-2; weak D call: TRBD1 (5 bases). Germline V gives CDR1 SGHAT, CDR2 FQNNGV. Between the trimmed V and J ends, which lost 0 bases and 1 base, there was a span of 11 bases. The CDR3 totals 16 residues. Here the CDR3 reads CASSLERQGGTDTQYF. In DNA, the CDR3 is TGTGCCAGCAGCTTAGAACGTCAGGGTGGCACAGATACGCAGTATTTT.

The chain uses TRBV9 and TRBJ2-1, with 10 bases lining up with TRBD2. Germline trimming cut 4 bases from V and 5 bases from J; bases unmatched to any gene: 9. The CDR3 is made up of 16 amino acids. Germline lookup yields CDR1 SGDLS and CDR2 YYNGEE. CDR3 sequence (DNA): TGTGCCAGCAGCTCTCCCGGGACTAGCGTACACAATGAGCAGTTCTTC. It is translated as CASSSPGTSVHNEQFF.

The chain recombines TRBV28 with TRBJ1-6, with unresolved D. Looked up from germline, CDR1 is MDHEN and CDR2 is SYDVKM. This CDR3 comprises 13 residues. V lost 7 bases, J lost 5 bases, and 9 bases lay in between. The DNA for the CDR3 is TGTGCCAGCATGGTGGGCAATAATTCACCCCTCCACTTT. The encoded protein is CASMVGNNSPLHF.

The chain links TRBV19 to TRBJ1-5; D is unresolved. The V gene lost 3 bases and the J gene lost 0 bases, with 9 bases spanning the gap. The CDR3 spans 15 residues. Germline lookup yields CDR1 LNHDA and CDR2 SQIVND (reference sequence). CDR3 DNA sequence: TGTGCCAGTAGTATGTCTCCGTATAGCAATCAGCCCCAGCATTTT. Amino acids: CASSMSPYSNQPQHF.

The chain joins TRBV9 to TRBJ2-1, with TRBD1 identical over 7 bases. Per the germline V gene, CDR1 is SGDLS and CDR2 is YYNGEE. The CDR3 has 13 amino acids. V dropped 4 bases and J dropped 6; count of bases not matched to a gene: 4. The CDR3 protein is CASSLGTANEQFF. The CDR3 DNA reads TGTGCCAGCAGCTTGGGGACAGCCAATGAGCAGTTCTTC.

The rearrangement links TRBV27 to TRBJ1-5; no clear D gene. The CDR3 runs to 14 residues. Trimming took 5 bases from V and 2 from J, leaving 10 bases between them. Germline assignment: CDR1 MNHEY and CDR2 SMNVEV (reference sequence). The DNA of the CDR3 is TGTGCCAGCAGTCCTGGGAGAGGCAATCAGCCCCAGCATTTT. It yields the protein CASSPGRGNQPQHF.

The DNA for the CDR3 is TGTGCCAGCAGCCAACGACAGGCAGCTAACTATGGCTACACCTTC. This codes for CASSQRQAANYGYTF. V and J are TRBV3-1 (or the pseudogene TRBV3-2) and TRBJ1-2, with D possibly TRBD1 on 6 matching bases. The CDR3 is 15 residues long. The germline V gene has CDR1 LGHDT and CDR2 YNNKEL (reference sequence). Trimming stripped 2 bases from V and 0 bases from J, with 10 bases between.

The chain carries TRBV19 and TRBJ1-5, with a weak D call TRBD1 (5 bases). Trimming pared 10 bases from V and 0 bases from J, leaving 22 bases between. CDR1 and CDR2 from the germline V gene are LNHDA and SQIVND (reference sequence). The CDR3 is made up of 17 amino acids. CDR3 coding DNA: TGTGCCACCGCCCCGACTGACAGTTCCTATAGCAATCAGCCCCAGCATTTT. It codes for CATAPTDSSYSNQPQHF.

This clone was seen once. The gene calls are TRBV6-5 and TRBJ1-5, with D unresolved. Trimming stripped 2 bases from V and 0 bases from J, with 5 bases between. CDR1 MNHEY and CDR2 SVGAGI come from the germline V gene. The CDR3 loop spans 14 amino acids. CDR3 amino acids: CASSYRYSNQPQHF. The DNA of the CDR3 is TGTGCCAGCAGTTACCGTTATAGCAATCAGCCCCAGCATTTT.

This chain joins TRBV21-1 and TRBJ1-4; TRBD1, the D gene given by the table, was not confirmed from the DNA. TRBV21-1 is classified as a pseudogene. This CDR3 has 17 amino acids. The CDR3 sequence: CASSKSWTGCPNEKLFF. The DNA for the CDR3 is TGTGCCAGCAGCAAATCTTGGACAGGCTGTCCTAATGAAAAACTGTTTTTT.

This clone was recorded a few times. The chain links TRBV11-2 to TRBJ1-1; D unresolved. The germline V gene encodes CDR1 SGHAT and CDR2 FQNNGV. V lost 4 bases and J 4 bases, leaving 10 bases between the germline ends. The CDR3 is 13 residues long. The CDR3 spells CASSSRSPTEAFF. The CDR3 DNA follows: TGTGCCAGCAGCTCGCGTAGTCCCACTGAAGCTTTCTTT.

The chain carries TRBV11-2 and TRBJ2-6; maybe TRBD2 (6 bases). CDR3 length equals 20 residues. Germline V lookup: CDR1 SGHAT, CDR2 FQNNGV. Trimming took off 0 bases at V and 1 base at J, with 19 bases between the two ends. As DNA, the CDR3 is TGTGCCAGCAGCTTAGAGCGGCGGGACGTTTTTTCTTCTGGGGCCAACGTCCTGACTTTC. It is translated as CASSLERRDVFSSGANVLTF.

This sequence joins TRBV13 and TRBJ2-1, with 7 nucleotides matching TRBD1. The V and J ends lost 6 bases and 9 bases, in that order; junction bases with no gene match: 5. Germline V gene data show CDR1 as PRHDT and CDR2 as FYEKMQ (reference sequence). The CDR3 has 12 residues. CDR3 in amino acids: CASSLQGSEQFF. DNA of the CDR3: TGTGCCAGCAGTTTACAGGGGAGTGAGCAGTTCTTC.

The CDR3 DNA is TGTGCCTGGACGGTCGGTACCTACTCCTACGAGCAGTACTTC. Protein product: CAWTVGTYSYEQYF. The chain recombines TRBV30 with TRBJ2-7; D unresolved. Trimming removed 4 bases at V and 0 bases at J, with 13 bases between. This CDR3 region has 14 residues. Germline values: CDR1 GTSNPN, CDR2 SVGIG (reference sequence).

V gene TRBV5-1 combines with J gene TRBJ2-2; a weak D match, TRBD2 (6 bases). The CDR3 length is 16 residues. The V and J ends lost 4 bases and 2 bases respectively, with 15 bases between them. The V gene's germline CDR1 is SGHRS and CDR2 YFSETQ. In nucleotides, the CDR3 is TGCGCCAGCAGCCCCTGGGGGGACCCCAACACCGGGGAGCTGTTTTTT. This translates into CASSPWGDPNTGELFF.

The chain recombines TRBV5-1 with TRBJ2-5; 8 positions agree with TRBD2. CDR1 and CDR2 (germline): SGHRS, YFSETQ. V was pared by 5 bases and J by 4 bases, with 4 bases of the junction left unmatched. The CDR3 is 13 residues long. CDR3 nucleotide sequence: TGCGCCAGCAGGCAACTAGCGGTAGAGACCCAGTACTTC. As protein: CASRQLAVETQYF.

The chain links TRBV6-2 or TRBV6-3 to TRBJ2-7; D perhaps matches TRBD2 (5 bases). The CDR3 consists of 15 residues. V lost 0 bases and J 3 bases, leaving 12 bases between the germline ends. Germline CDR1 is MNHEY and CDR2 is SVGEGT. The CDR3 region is CASSYSWDEGYEQYF. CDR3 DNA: TGTGCCAGCAGTTACTCCTGGGATGAGGGCTACGAGCAGTACTTC.

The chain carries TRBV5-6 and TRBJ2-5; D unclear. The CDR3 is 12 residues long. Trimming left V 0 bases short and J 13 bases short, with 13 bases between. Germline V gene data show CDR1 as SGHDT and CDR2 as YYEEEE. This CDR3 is CASSLASRLAYF. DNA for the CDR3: TGTGCCAGCAGCTTGGCGTCGAGATTAGCGTACTTC.